Below are 19 T cell receptor beta chains sequenced from a single sample in a study of a mutant IDH1 vaccine in newly diagnosed glioma. As to time point: week 23, last vaccination. Each dose of the vaccine consisted of 300 ug of mutant IDH1 20-mer peptide, with topical imiquimod. Their antigen targets remain unknown. Profiling relied on immunoSEQ multiplex PCR, and the TCRdb table lists in-frame clones only, not all of them. The table includes some 70,000 clones, approximately 84% detected once. The source was PBMCs, collected from a glioma patient whose treatment included an IDH1 peptide vaccine. These receptors were obtained from a man between 18 and 35 years old with glioma.

V usage is TRBV4-2 and J usage is TRBJ2-3, with D perhaps matching TRBD2 (6 bases). Germline assignment: CDR1 LGHNA and CDR2 YNFKEQ. Trimming pared 1 base from V and 3 bases from J, leaving 17 bases between. The CDR3 runs to 17 residues. Here the CDR3 DNA reads TGTGCCAGCAGCCAAGCGATGGGACTTACCCCGACAGATACGCAGTATTTT. Encoded protein: CASSQAMGLTPTDTQYF.

This clone has more than one count but fewer than ten. V usage is TRBV6-6 and J usage is TRBJ1-2; 8 bases align to TRBD1. Germline values: CDR1 MNHNY, CDR2 SVGAGI (reference sequence). The V gene end was trimmed by 0 bases and the J gene end by 8 bases; junction bases not matched to a gene: 5. This CDR3 has 14 residues. As DNA, the CDR3 is TGTGCCAGCAGTTACTCGCAGGGGGCGAGGGGCTACACCTTC. This gives the protein CASSYSQGARGYTF.

This chain joins TRBV9 and TRBJ1-4; D ambiguous. The CDR3 has 14 residues. V was shortened by 0 bases and J by 7 bases, with 10 bases between the two germline ends. Per germline, CDR1 SGDLS and CDR2 YYNGEE. CDR3 sequence (DNA): TGTGCCAGCAGCGTAGACCTTTGGAGTGAAAAACTGTTTTTT. Amino acids: CASSVDLWSEKLFF.

This chain uses TRBV4-1 with TRBJ1-2, with 7 bases fitting TRBD1. V was clipped by 2 bases and J by 8 bases; unmatched bases: 14. CDR3 length equals 16 residues. Looked up from germline, CDR1 is MGHRA and CDR2 is YSYEKL. The CDR3 reads CASSQNPATGREGYTF. As DNA, the CDR3 is TGCGCCAGCAGCCAAAATCCTGCGACAGGGCGCGAAGGCTACACCTTC.

The rearrangement joins TRBV9 to TRBJ1-2; 9 positions agree with TRBD1. Germline V gives CDR1 SGDLS, CDR2 YYNGEE. V dropped 2 bases and J dropped 3; count of bases not matched to a gene: 5. The CDR3 sequence is 15 residues long. As DNA, the CDR3 is TGTGCCAGCAGCGTCGGGACAGGGTTCGACTATGGCTACACCTTC. Its translation is CASSVGTGFDYGYTF.

The chain uses TRBV7-2 and TRBJ2-2; 7 positions agree with TRBD1. This CDR3 contains 15 residues. The trim removed 4 bases at V and 2 bases at J, leaving 4 bases unmatched. Germline CDR1 is SGHTA and CDR2 is FQGNSA. CDR3 in DNA: TGTGCCAGCAGCTCGGGACAGCTCAACACCGGGGAGCTGTTTTTT. It translates to CASSSGQLNTGELFF.

V and J are TRBV2 and TRBJ2-2, with 8 positions matching TRBD1. This CDR3 comprises 14 residues. Germline assignment: CDR1 SNHLY and CDR2 FYNNEI. The ends lost 3 bases at V and 5 bases at J; junction bases unmatched: 2. The CDR3 nucleotides are TGTGCCAGCAGTGACAGGACAGGGACCGGGGAGCTGTTTTTT. It translates to CASSDRTGTGELFF.

This chain uses TRBV9 with TRBJ1-2; 10 nucleotides align to TRBD1. The CDR3 length is 15 residues. Trimming cost V 3 bases and J 6 bases; bases outside gene matches: 8. CDR1 and CDR2 from the germline V gene are SGDLS and YYNGEE. The CDR3 region has the DNA TGTGCCAGCAGCGGACAGGGGGCGGCAGTTAATGGCTACACCTTC. Its protein product is CASSGQGAAVNGYTF.

The rearrangement uses TRBV5-6 and TRBJ2-5; either TRBD1 or TRBD2 may supply D (5 bases each). The CDR3 has 15 residues. From germline, CDR1 is SGHDT and CDR2 YYEEEE. Trimming removed 2 bases from V and 5 bases from J, with 16 bases in between. Here the CDR3 DNA reads TGTGCCAGCAGCTTTTGGGGACGCCCGTGGGAGACCCAGTACTTC. Its translation is CASSFWGRPWETQYF.

The chain links TRBV28 to TRBJ1-2; no clear D gene. The V and J ends lost 2 bases and 6 bases respectively, with 13 bases between them. The CDR3 extends over 14 amino acids. Germline V gene data show CDR1 as MDHEN and CDR2 as SYDVKM. The CDR3 region is CASSLPVGLDGYTF. CDR3 nucleotides: TGTGCCAGCAGTTTACCTGTCGGGTTGGATGGCTACACCTTC.

This chain's CDR3 is CASSLDRLSGYTF. The CDR3 coding sequence is TGTGCCAGCAGCCTAGACAGGCTTTCTGGCTACACCTTC. The rearrangement links TRBV6-5 to TRBJ1-2, with D perhaps TRBD1 (6 bases). This CDR3 is 13 amino acids long. Trimming stripped 6 bases from V and 7 bases from J, with 15 bases between. Germline CDR1 reads MNHEY; CDR2 reads SVGAGI.

The chain couples TRBV18 to TRBJ2-7; D gene uncertain. The CDR3 loop spans 15 amino acids. V was trimmed by 3 bases and J by 6 bases, leaving 18 bases between them. Per germline, CDR1 KGHSH and CDR2 LQKENI. The CDR3 bases are TGTGCCAGCTCACCGAGTACTGGACGATTCGGCGAGCAGTACTTC. It codes for CASSPSTGRFGEQYF.

The rearrangement joins TRBV11-3 to TRBJ2-3; D is unresolved. CDR3 length equals 15 residues. Looked up from germline, CDR1 is SGHNT and CDR2 is YENEEA. The ends were cut back, 4 bases at V and 1 base at J, with 12 bases in the middle. The CDR3 coding sequence is TGTGCCAGCAGCTCAGGCTACGAGGGCACAGATACGCAGTATTTT. Translated, it gives CASSSGYEGTDTQYF.

The V call is TRBV4-3, the J call TRBJ2-2, with TRBD1 as a possible D gene (6 bases). The CDR3 covers 17 residues. CDR1 and CDR2 from the germline V gene are LGHNA and YSLEER. Trimming pared 2 bases from V and 9 bases from J, leaving 22 bases between. Here the CDR3 DNA reads TGCGCCAGCAGCCAAACACCGACAGGCCTTCAGGGACGGGAGCTGTTTTTT. Translated: CASSQTPTGLQGRELFF.

The V and J genes are TRBV5-1 and TRBJ1-1; D gene unclear. This CDR3 region has 12 residues. From germline, CDR1 is SGHRS and CDR2 YFSETQ. Trimming took off 4 bases at V and 8 bases at J, with 12 bases between the two ends. In nucleotides, the CDR3 is TGCGCCAGCAGCGTGACCGGGAGAGAAGCTTTCTTT. Its translation is CASSVTGREAFF.

A remark on this clone: An end of the junction does not agree with germline; a read error may underlie this. The J gene is TRBJ1-5, the V gene TRBV6-1; TRBD1 aligns across 8 bases. The CDR3 is made up of 14 amino acids. Germline V gene sequence: CDR1 MNHNS, CDR2 SASEGT. The CDR3 DNA follows: TGTGCCAGCCGTGAGGACAGGGATCACCAGCCCCAGCATTTT. Amino acids: CASREDRDHQPQHF.

This rearrangement joins TRBV7-2 to TRBJ1-1, with 7 bases aligning to TRBD1. Germline CDR1 is SGHTA and CDR2 is FQGNSA. V lost 3 bases, J lost 4 bases, and 8 bases stayed unmatched. This CDR3 has 15 residues. Here the CDR3 DNA reads TGTGCCAGCAGCTTGAACAGGGGACGCGGCACTGAAGCTTTCTTT. Encoded protein: CASSLNRGRGTEAFF.

The rearrangement joins TRBV5-4 to TRBJ1-2, with unresolved D. The length of the CDR3 is 13 residues. V was pared by 1 base and J by 8 bases, with 12 bases between. Germline CDR1 and CDR2: SGHNT and YYREEE (reference sequence). The CDR3 sequence: CASSLIKGGGYTF. CDR3 nucleotides: TGTGCCAGCAGCTTGATAAAGGGAGGGGGCTACACCTTC.

CDR3 nucleotides: TGCGCCAGCAGCTTGGCGGTTGGGGCCAACGTCCTGACTTTC. Amino acids: CASSLAVGANVLTF. The V and J genes are TRBV5-1 and TRBJ2-6; D is unclear. CDR1 SGHRS and CDR2 YFSETQ come from the germline V gene. There are 14 residues in the CDR3. V was trimmed by 0 bases and J by 3 bases, leaving 4 bases between them.